This TCR beta chain was observed in a study of T cell repertoires in cytomegalovirus infection. Looking at the study overall: Through public TCR beta signatures, both CMV infection and matching HLA type were indicated.

This clonotype was found many times. Its antigen remains unknown. TCRdb re-analysed the reads in MiXCR, keeping a single row per CDR3 protein. This table holds 90,000 to 130,000 distinct CDR3 sequences, 10% found once. Study-wide results and caveats: HLA-C-restricted CMV-specific TCR beta clonotypes were dominant in the ex vivo response. Cumulative public TCR beta family frequency identified carriers of CMV plus the relevant HLA.

This CDR3 comprises 15 residues. Trimming removed 5 bases from V and 3 bases from J, with 15 bases in between. Germline loops: CDR1 SGHTA, CDR2 FQGNSA. The chain uses TRBV7-2 and TRBJ2-3, with D perhaps TRBD1 (5 bases). The sequenced sample consisted of PBMCs, sequenced either directly or after in vitro stimulation (not recorded which). The sequence was obtained from a human donor in good health (CMV status not recorded). Some clones in this sample may be carry-over from other donors' samples. CDR3 nucleotide sequence: TGTGCCAGCAGCCAAGGGGTAGTAAGAACAGATACGCAGTATTTT. Its translation is CASSQGVVRTDTQYF.